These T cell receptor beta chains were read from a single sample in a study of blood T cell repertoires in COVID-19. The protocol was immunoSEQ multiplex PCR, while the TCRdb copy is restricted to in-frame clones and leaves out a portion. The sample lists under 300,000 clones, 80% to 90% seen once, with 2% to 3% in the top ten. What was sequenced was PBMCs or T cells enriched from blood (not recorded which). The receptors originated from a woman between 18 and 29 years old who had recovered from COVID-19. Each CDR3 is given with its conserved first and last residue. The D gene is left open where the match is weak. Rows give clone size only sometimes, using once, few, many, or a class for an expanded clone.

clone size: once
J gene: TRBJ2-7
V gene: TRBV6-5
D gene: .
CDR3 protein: CASRPQGGGNYEQYF

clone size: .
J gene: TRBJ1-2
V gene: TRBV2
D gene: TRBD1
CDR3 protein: CASSTWDRFGRYGYTF

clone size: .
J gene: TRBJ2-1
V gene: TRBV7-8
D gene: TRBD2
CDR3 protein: CASSGRREGGSYNEQFF

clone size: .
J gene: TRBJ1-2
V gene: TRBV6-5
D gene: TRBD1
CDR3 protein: CASTRQGTHGYTF

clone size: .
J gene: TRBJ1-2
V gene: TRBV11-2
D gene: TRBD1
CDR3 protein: CASSSYRDRENYGYTF

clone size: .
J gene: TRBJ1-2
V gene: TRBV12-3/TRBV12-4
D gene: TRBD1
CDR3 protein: CASRPTGNYGYTF

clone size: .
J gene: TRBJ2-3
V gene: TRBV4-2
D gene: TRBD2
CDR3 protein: CASSQDLAGVVHTQYF

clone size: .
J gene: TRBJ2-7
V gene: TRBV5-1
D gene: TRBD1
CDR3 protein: CASSLARTGGVYEQYF

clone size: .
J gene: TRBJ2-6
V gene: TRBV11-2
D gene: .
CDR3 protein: CASSPHMGANVLTF

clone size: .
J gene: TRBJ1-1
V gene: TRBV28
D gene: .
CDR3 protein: CASSRGFEAFF

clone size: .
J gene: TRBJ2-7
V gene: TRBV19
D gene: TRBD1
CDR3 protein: CASSVADRGYEQYF

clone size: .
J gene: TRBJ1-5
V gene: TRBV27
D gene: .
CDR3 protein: CASSPLILRGAGNQPQHF

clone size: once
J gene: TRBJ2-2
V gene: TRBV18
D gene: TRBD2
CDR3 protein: CASSPRTPGGAQGSGELFF

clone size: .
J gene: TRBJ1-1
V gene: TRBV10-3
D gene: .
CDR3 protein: CAISGTKNTEAFF

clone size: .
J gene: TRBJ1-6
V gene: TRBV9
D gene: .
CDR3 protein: CASSVMGSSYNSPLHF

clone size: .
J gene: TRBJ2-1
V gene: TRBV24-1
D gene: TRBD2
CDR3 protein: CATSDSGLAGPPFSYNEQFF

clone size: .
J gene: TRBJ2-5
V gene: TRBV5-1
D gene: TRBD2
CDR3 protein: CASSAGLAGPSGETQYF

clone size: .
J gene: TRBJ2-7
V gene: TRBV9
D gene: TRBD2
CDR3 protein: CASSVSGVNYEQYF

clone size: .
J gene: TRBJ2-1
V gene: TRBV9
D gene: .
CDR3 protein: CASSVGSGSYNEQFF

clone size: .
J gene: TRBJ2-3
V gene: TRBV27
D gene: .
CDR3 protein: CASSTGLGTDTQYF

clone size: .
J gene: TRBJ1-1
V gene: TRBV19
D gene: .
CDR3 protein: CASVPPGNTEAFF

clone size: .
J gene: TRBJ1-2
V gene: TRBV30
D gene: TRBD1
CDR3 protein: CAWQGADGYTF

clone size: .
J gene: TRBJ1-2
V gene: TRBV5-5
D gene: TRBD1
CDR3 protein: CASSRPGTGNGYTF

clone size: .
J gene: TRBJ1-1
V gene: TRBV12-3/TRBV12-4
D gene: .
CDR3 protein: CASRATGNTEAFF

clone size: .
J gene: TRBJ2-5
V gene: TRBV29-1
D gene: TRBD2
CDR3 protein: CSVALRGVQETQYF

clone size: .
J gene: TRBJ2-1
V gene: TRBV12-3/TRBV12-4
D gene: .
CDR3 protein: CASSFDTYNEQFF